A selection of T cell receptor beta chains follows, all from one sample in a study of control samples from healthy donors and cancer patients. This table comes from immunoSEQ multiplex PCR, and its TCRdb copy is limited to in-frame clones, with some not included. The top ten clones hold roughly 9.8% of a sample with about 92,000 clones, roughly four fifths of them seen once. The source material was blood. All receptors come from a woman aged 55-70 years in good health. The CDR3 runs from the conserved cysteine through the conserved F or W. Each record gives: clone size, V gene, J gene, D gene, CDR3 protein, CDR3 DNA. D genes are given only for firm matches. Rows may omit the clone size; those that give it use once, few, many or a size class.

>-|TRBV5-1|TRBJ2-5|-
CASSPGGSQETQYF
TGCGCCAGCAGCCCGGGGGGCAGTCAAGAGACCCAGTACTTC
>few|TRBV19|TRBJ1-2|TRBD1
CASSTKGQGARGYTF
TGTGCCAGTAGTACGAAGGGACAGGGGGCGCGAGGCTACACCTTC
>-|TRBV3-1/TRBV3-2|TRBJ1-5|-
CASSHSRFNQPQHF
TGTGCCAGCAGCCATTCTAGATTCAATCAGCCCCAGCATTTT
>-|TRBV4-2|TRBJ2-3|TRBD2
CASSHRAGGGTDTQYF
TGTGCCAGCAGCCACCGGGCGGGAGGGGGAACAGATACGCAGTATTTT
>-|TRBV5-6|TRBJ1-6|-
CASSVGGLDRNSPLHF
TGTGCCAGCAGCGTGGGGGGGCTGGATCGGAATTCACCCCTCCACTTT
>-|TRBV5-6|TRBJ1-6|-
CASSPAVALGSPLHF
TGTGCCAGCAGCCCCGCCGTGGCGCTAGGTTCACCCCTCCACTTT
>-|TRBV7-9|TRBJ1-1|-
CASSLVPPGGAFF
TGTGCCAGCAGCTTAGTACCCCCGGGGGGGGCTTTCTTT
>-|TRBV4-2|TRBJ1-4|-
CASSQKGTANEKLFF
TGTGCCAGCAGCCAAAAGGGGACGGCTAATGAAAAACTGTTTTTT
>few|TRBV6-2/TRBV6-3|TRBJ2-2|-
CASSSNGLNTGELFF
TGTGCCAGCAGTTCCAACGGATTGAACACCGGGGAGCTGTTTTTT
>-|TRBV19|TRBJ1-4|TRBD1
CARKSTGTDNEKLFF
TGTGCCAGGAAGTCCACCGGGACAGATAATGAAAAACTGTTTTTT
>-|TRBV7-2|TRBJ1-2|-
CASSERTAYGYTF
TGTGCCAGCAGCGAAAGGACAGCCTACGGCTACACCTTC
>-|TRBV9|TRBJ2-1|TRBD1
CASSVVGGTGGYNEQFF
TGTGCCAGCAGCGTAGTAGGAGGGACAGGGGGCTACAATGAGCAGTTCTTC
>-|TRBV11-2|TRBJ2-7|-
CASSYSGSSYEQYF
TGTGCCAGCAGTTATAGCGGATCCTCCTACGAGCAGTACTTC
>-|TRBV12-3/TRBV12-4|TRBJ2-3|-
CASSLLNTDTQYF
TGTGCCAGCAGTTTATTGAATACAGATACGCAGTATTTT
>few|TRBV7-8|TRBJ1-4|-
CASSPTWKGLGEKLFF
TGTGCCAGCAGCCCAACGTGGAAGGGCCTCGGGGAAAAACTGTTTTTT
>-|TRBV6-5|TRBJ1-4|-
CASSYSMGSLREKLFF
TGTGCCAGCAGTTACTCGATGGGGTCATTGCGAGAAAAACTGTTTTTT
>-|TRBV18|TRBJ2-7|-
CASSPQGLTYEQYF
TGTGCCAGCTCACCACAGGGGCTGACCTACGAGCAGTACTTC
>-|TRBV12-3/TRBV12-4|TRBJ2-1|-
CASSPLTSNEQFF
TGTGCCAGCAGTCCGCTGACCAGTAATGAGCAGTTCTTC
>-|TRBV28|TRBJ1-1|-
CASSGPNTEAFF
TGTGCCAGCAGCGGCCCGAACACTGAAGCTTTCTTT
>-|TRBV14|TRBJ2-4|-
CASSHIPFRGADRSIQYF
TGTGCCAGCAGCCATATCCCCTTTAGGGGGGCGGATCGAAGCATTCAGTACTTC
>-|TRBV3-1/TRBV3-2|TRBJ1-3|-
CASRQLGAGNTIYF
TGTGCCAGCAGACAACTCGGGGCTGGAAACACCATATATTTT
>-|TRBV11-2|TRBJ1-2|-
CASSSITGGGNYGYTF
TGTGCCAGCAGCTCAATCACCGGGGGGGGTAACTATGGCTACACCTTC
>-|TRBV6-5|TRBJ1-1|TRBD1
CASSYWSQGDTEAFF
TGTGCCAGCAGTTACTGGAGTCAGGGGGACACTGAAGCTTTCTTT
>-|TRBV10-3|TRBJ2-1|-
CAARQGTYNEQFF
TGTGCCGCCAGGCAGGGCACCTACAATGAGCAGTTCTTC
>-|TRBV7-2|TRBJ2-7|TRBD1
CASSLRDRFYEQYF
TGTGCCAGCAGCCTCCGGGACAGGTTCTACGAGCAGTACTTC
>-|TRBV6-1|TRBJ2-5|TRBD2
CASSETSGTRGSETQYF
TGTGCCAGCAGTGAAACCTCCGGGACTAGAGGTTCAGAGACCCAGTACTTC
>-|TRBV6-4|TRBJ1-1|-
CASRPSRGSTEAFF
TGTGCCAGCAGACCCTCCAGGGGCAGCACTGAAGCTTTCTTT
>-|TRBV15|TRBJ2-4|-
CATSRRDTTAKNIQYF
TGTGCCACCAGCAGGAGGGACACTACAGCCAAAAACATTCAGTACTTC
>-|TRBV28|TRBJ1-2|TRBD1
CASSDQGDWANGYTF
TGTGCCAGCAGTGATCAGGGGGACTGGGCCAATGGCTACACCTTC
>-|TRBV6-4|TRBJ2-1|-
CASSDSDRLNNEQFF
TGTGCCAGCAGTGACTCGGATCGGCTCAACAATGAGCAGTTCTTC
>-|TRBV18|TRBJ1-1|TRBD1
CASSPQTGGGRNTEAFF
TGTGCCAGCTCACCGCAGACAGGGGGGGGCCGTAACACTGAAGCTTTCTTT
>few|TRBV5-6|TRBJ1-1|-
CASSLQNTEAFF
TGTGCCAGCAGCTTACAGAACACTGAAGCTTTCTTT
>-|TRBV28|TRBJ2-7|TRBD2
CASTSWGSGRDLYEQYF
TGTGCCAGCACATCCTGGGGAAGCGGGAGGGACCTCTACGAGCAGTACTTC
>-|TRBV3-1/TRBV3-2|TRBJ2-2|TRBD2
CASSRSGAGELFF
TGTGCCAGCAGCCGTAGCGGGGCCGGGGAGCTGTTTTTT
>-|TRBV2|TRBJ2-1|TRBD2
CASSEAERGGSGEQFF
TGTGCCAGCAGTGAAGCGGAGCGGGGGGGGTCCGGTGAGCAGTTCTTC
>-|TRBV3-1/TRBV3-2|TRBJ2-1|TRBD2
CASRPLRGGKYNEQFF
TGTGCCAGCAGGCCCTTACGGGGGGGAAAGTACAATGAGCAGTTCTTC
>-|TRBV28|TRBJ1-5|-
CASNLLTLSGQPQHF
TGTGCCAGCAACCTGTTAACCCTATCGGGTCAGCCCCAGCATTTT
>-|TRBV4-1|TRBJ2-5|TRBD1
CASSQGTTGVETFRVWRETQYF
TGCGCCAGCAGCCAAGGAACGACAGGGGTGGAAACTTTCCGGGTGTGGCGAGAGACCCAGTACTTC
>-|TRBV12-3/TRBV12-4|TRBJ1-5|TRBD1
CASRTGDQPQHF
TGTGCCAGCAGAACAGGGGATCAGCCCCAGCATTTT
>-|TRBV28|TRBJ2-5|TRBD1
CASSSTRDREKETQYF
TGTGCCAGCAGTTCTACTCGGGACAGGGAGAAAGAGACCCAGTACTTC
>-|TRBV13|TRBJ2-3|-
CASSLAGRTDTQYF
TGTGCCAGCAGCTTAGCCGGGCGCACAGATACGCAGTATTTT
>-|TRBV11-2|TRBJ2-3|TRBD2
CASSSSGGAGTQYF
TGTGCCAGCAGCTCTAGCGGGGGGGCCGGTACGCAGTATTTT
>few|TRBV9|TRBJ1-2|-
CASSVNQGRSDGYTF
TGTGCCAGCAGCGTTAACCAAGGCAGGTCAGATGGCTACACCTTC
>-|TRBV7-9|TRBJ1-4|-
CASSLSGTNEKLFF
TGTGCCAGCAGCTTATCCGGGACTAATGAAAAACTGTTTTTT
>once|TRBV6-5|TRBJ2-5|TRBD2
CASSRVRGRKETQYF
TGTGCCAGCAGCCGGGTTCGCGGGAGGAAGGAGACCCAGTACTTC
>-|TRBV7-9|TRBJ1-4|TRBD1
CASSSGQGWDEKLFF
TGTGCCAGCAGCTCGGGACAGGGGTGGGATGAAAAACTGTTTTTT
>-|TRBV3-1/TRBV3-2|TRBJ2-3|-
CASSQDSGLPRIDTQYF
TGTGCCAGCAGCCAAGATAGTGGACTACCTCGTATAGATACGCAGTATTTT
>few|TRBV5-1|TRBJ1-4|-
CASSIQGDNEKLFF
TGCGCCAGCAGTATACAGGGAGATAATGAAAAACTGTTTTTT
>-|TRBV6-4|TRBJ2-2|-
CASRRSPGPGELFF
TGTGCCAGCAGAAGAAGTCCAGGGCCCGGGGAGCTGTTTTTT
>-|TRBV6-4|TRBJ2-7|TRBD2
CASSDGLAGGSYEQYF
TGTGCCAGCAGTGACGGGCTAGCGGGAGGGTCCTACGAGCAGTACTTC
>few|TRBV3-1/TRBV3-2|TRBJ1-1|-
CASSQGGGGAGTEAFF
TGTGCCAGCAGCCAAGGAGGGGGGGGCGCAGGCACTGAAGCTTTCTTT
>-|TRBV5-1|TRBJ2-1|TRBD2
CASSLASSGRGNEQFF
TGCGCCAGCAGCTTGGCTTCCAGCGGGAGAGGGAATGAGCAGTTCTTC
>-|TRBV10-3|TRBJ2-5|TRBD1
CAISEPSGGRETQYF
TGTGCCATCAGTGAGCCGTCAGGGGGCAGAGAGACCCAGTACTTC
>-|TRBV7-9|TRBJ1-1|TRBD1
CASSSQGTEAFF
TGTGCCAGCAGCTCACAGGGGACTGAAGCTTTCTTT
>-|TRBV4-2|TRBJ2-7|TRBD1
CASSQEGQGTSYEQYF
TGTGCCAGCAGCCAAGAGGGACAGGGTACTTCCTACGAGCAGTACTTC